This is a list of T cell receptor beta chains from one sample in a study of siplizumab effects on memory and regulatory T cells. Sequencing used immunoSEQ multiplex PCR; TCRdb keeps in-frame clones, though not all of them. The sample lists 62,000 or so clones, less than 90% occurring once. Source material: memory CD4+ T cells sorted from blood. The receptors were sampled from a human donor in good health. CDR3s include the opening cysteine and the closing phenylalanine or tryptophan. Each record gives: CDR3 protein, CDR3 DNA, clone size, V gene, J gene, D gene. The D gene is left open where the match is weak. Not all rows give a size; the values are once, few, many and, for expanded clones, a class.

CDR3 protein: CASSPWTSGGAVKNTDTQYF; CDR3 DNA: TGCGCCAGCAGCCCGTGGACTAGCGGGGGGGCCGTGAAGAACACAGATACGCAGTATTTT; clone size: .; V gene: TRBV4-1; J gene: TRBJ2-3; D gene: TRBD2
CDR3 protein: CASSFQGAATEAFF; CDR3 DNA: TGTGCCAGCAGCTTCCAGGGGGCTGCCACTGAAGCTTTCTTT; clone size: .; V gene: TRBV7-8; J gene: TRBJ1-1; D gene: TRBD1
CDR3 protein: CASSPERSGNTIYF; CDR3 DNA: TGTGCCAGCAGTCCTGAGCGCAGCGGAAACACCATATATTTT; clone size: .; V gene: TRBV11-2; J gene: TRBJ1-3; D gene: .
CDR3 protein: CASSRRGNSNQPQHF; CDR3 DNA: TGTGCCAGCAGTCGCCGGGGAAATAGCAATCAGCCCCAGCATTTT; clone size: once; V gene: TRBV6-5; J gene: TRBJ1-5; D gene: .
CDR3 protein: CASSTRDPRDTIYF; CDR3 DNA: TGTGCCAGCAGCACCCGGGACCCTAGGGACACCATATATTTT; clone size: .; V gene: TRBV5-8; J gene: TRBJ1-3; D gene: .
CDR3 protein: CASSPAGVDTQYF; CDR3 DNA: TGTGCCAGCAGTCCCGCGGGGGTAGATACGCAGTATTTT; clone size: once; V gene: TRBV6-5; J gene: TRBJ2-3; D gene: TRBD2
CDR3 protein: CASSVNPSGYQETQYF; CDR3 DNA: TGTGCCAGCAGCGTAAACCCTAGCGGGTACCAAGAGACCCAGTACTTC; clone size: .; V gene: TRBV9; J gene: TRBJ2-5; D gene: TRBD2
CDR3 protein: CATRGEETQYF; CDR3 DNA: TGTGCCACCCGGGGCGAAGAGACCCAGTACTTC; clone size: few; V gene: TRBV18; J gene: TRBJ2-5; D gene: .
CDR3 protein: CASSPIEDTQYF; CDR3 DNA: TGTGCCAGCAGTCCTATAGAAGATACGCAGTATTTT; clone size: .; V gene: TRBV7-9; J gene: TRBJ2-3; D gene: .
CDR3 protein: CASSLYWGASNQPQHF; CDR3 DNA: TGTGCCAGCAGCTTGTATTGGGGGGCGAGCAATCAGCCCCAGCATTTT; clone size: .; V gene: TRBV5-6; J gene: TRBJ1-5; D gene: .
CDR3 protein: CASSPEGGNHYGYTF; CDR3 DNA: TGTGCCAGCAGTCCCGAGGGGGGGAACCACTATGGCTACACCTTC; clone size: .; V gene: TRBV6-4; J gene: TRBJ1-2; D gene: .
CDR3 protein: CASSVGQTRDTQYF; CDR3 DNA: TGTGCCAGCAGCGTCGGGCAAACTAGAGATACGCAGTATTTT; clone size: .; V gene: TRBV27; J gene: TRBJ2-3; D gene: .
CDR3 protein: CASLGASSYNEQFF; CDR3 DNA: TGTGCCAGCTTGGGCGCAAGCTCCTACAATGAGCAGTTCTTC; clone size: .; V gene: TRBV6-1; J gene: TRBJ2-1; D gene: .
CDR3 protein: CASSEALRSTYEQYF; CDR3 DNA: TGTGCCAGCAGTGAAGCGCTGAGATCCACCTACGAGCAGTACTTC; clone size: .; V gene: TRBV6-1; J gene: TRBJ2-7; D gene: .
CDR3 protein: CASSPGVGVGGYTF; CDR3 DNA: TGCGCCAGCAGCCCCGGGGTGGGGGTCGGCGGCTACACCTTC; clone size: .; V gene: TRBV10-2; J gene: TRBJ1-2; D gene: .
CDR3 protein: CASSFAGHKNTGELFF; CDR3 DNA: TGTGCCAGCAGCTTCGCGGGACATAAGAACACCGGGGAGCTGTTTTTT; clone size: .; V gene: TRBV7-9; J gene: TRBJ2-2; D gene: .
CDR3 protein: CASSRITGELFF; CDR3 DNA: TGTGCCAGCAGCCGAATCACCGGGGAGCTGTTTTTT; clone size: .; V gene: TRBV7-7; J gene: TRBJ2-2; D gene: .
CDR3 protein: CASSLDDRAGQPQHF; CDR3 DNA: TGTGCCAGCAGCCTGGATGACAGGGCCGGCCAGCCCCAGCATTTT; clone size: .; V gene: TRBV6-5; J gene: TRBJ1-5; D gene: TRBD1
CDR3 protein: CASSTEDRGGYTF; CDR3 DNA: TGTGCCAGCAGTACAGAGGACAGGGGTGGCTACACCTTC; clone size: .; V gene: TRBV9; J gene: TRBJ1-2; D gene: TRBD1
CDR3 protein: CASSQFRGTEAFF; CDR3 DNA: TGTGCCAGCAGCCAGTTTAGGGGCACTGAAGCTTTCTTT; clone size: once; V gene: TRBV6-5; J gene: TRBJ1-1; D gene: .
CDR3 protein: CSAIPGGEAFF; CDR3 DNA: TGCAGTGCTATCCCAGGGGGAGAAGCTTTCTTT; clone size: .; V gene: TRBV20-1; J gene: TRBJ1-1; D gene: TRBD1
CDR3 protein: CASSLGRGYTF; CDR3 DNA: TGTGCCAGCAGCTTAGGAAGGGGCTACACCTTC; clone size: few; V gene: TRBV7-2; J gene: TRBJ1-2; D gene: .
CDR3 protein: CASEPGQGDGYTF; CDR3 DNA: TGTGCCAGCGAACCTGGACAGGGGGATGGCTACACCTTC; clone size: once; V gene: TRBV2; J gene: TRBJ1-2; D gene: TRBD1
CDR3 protein: CASSPGGALMNTEAFF; CDR3 DNA: TGCGCCAGCAGCCCCGGTGGGGCCTTAATGAACACTGAAGCTTTCTTT; clone size: .; V gene: TRBV5-1; J gene: TRBJ1-1; D gene: .
CDR3 protein: CASSIAGGPQETQYF; CDR3 DNA: TGCGCCAGCAGCATCGCAGGGGGCCCCCAGGAGACCCAGTACTTC; clone size: .; V gene: TRBV5-1; J gene: TRBJ2-5; D gene: TRBD1
CDR3 protein: CASSSSGLHQPQHF; CDR3 DNA: TGTGCCAGCAGTTCATCCGGGCTCCATCAGCCCCAGCATTTT; clone size: .; V gene: TRBV6-6; J gene: TRBJ1-5; D gene: .
CDR3 protein: CASSLYLAGSDEQFF; CDR3 DNA: TGTGCCAGCAGTTTATATCTAGCGGGGAGCGATGAGCAGTTCTTC; clone size: .; V gene: TRBV27; J gene: TRBJ2-1; D gene: TRBD2
CDR3 protein: CASSLRGTGSNQPQHF; CDR3 DNA: TGTGCCAGCAGCTTGAGAGGGACGGGGAGCAATCAGCCCCAGCATTTT; clone size: .; V gene: TRBV5-5; J gene: TRBJ1-5; D gene: .
CDR3 protein: CASSKRGGGISTDTQYF; CDR3 DNA: TGTGCCAGCAGCAAGAGGGGCGGGGGGATCAGCACAGATACGCAGTATTTT; clone size: .; V gene: TRBV21-1; J gene: TRBJ2-3; D gene: .
CDR3 protein: CASSFKAGTDEQFF; CDR3 DNA: TGTGCCAGCAGTTTTAAGGCAGGGACGGATGAGCAGTTCTTC; clone size: .; V gene: TRBV27; J gene: TRBJ2-1; D gene: .
CDR3 protein: CASSLRLGGDPWDIQYF; CDR3 DNA: TGTGCCAGCAGCTTGAGGTTAGGTGGGGACCCGTGGGACATTCAGTACTTC; clone size: .; V gene: TRBV5-6; J gene: TRBJ2-4; D gene: .
CDR3 protein: CASSEAGTFSYEQYF; CDR3 DNA: TGTGCCAGCAGTGAAGCCGGGACATTCTCCTACGAGCAGTACTTC; clone size: .; V gene: TRBV2; J gene: TRBJ2-7; D gene: .
CDR3 protein: CASSLGGRTEAFF; CDR3 DNA: TGTGCCAGCAGCTTAGGGGGGCGGACTGAAGCTTTCTTT; clone size: .; V gene: TRBV7-6; J gene: TRBJ1-1; D gene: .
CDR3 protein: CASSDHGRSSYNEQFF; CDR3 DNA: TGTGCCAGCAGTGACCACGGGAGGTCCTCCTACAATGAGCAGTTCTTC; clone size: .; V gene: TRBV6-4; J gene: TRBJ2-1; D gene: TRBD2
CDR3 protein: CASSEYRMEQFF; CDR3 DNA: TGTGCCAGCAGCGAATATAGAATGGAGCAGTTCTTC; clone size: .; V gene: TRBV2; J gene: TRBJ2-1; D gene: .
CDR3 protein: CASQTGGVGYTF; CDR3 DNA: TGTGCCTCCCAGACAGGGGGCGTTGGCTACACCTTC; clone size: once; V gene: TRBV30; J gene: TRBJ1-2; D gene: TRBD1
CDR3 protein: CASSLGLGPDTQYF; CDR3 DNA: TGTGCTAGCAGCTTAGGTTTAGGACCAGATACGCAGTATTTT; clone size: .; V gene: TRBV7-7; J gene: TRBJ2-3; D gene: .
CDR3 protein: CASSPPGLTEGYTF; CDR3 DNA: TGCGCCAGCAGCCCGCCGGGACTTACGGAAGGCTACACCTTC; clone size: .; V gene: TRBV5-1; J gene: TRBJ1-2; D gene: .
CDR3 protein: CASSLTGQVVDEQYF; CDR3 DNA: TGCGCCAGCAGCTTGACCGGACAGGTCGTCGACGAGCAGTACTTC; clone size: .; V gene: TRBV5-1; J gene: TRBJ2-7; D gene: TRBD1
CDR3 protein: CASRIGTSETGELFF; CDR3 DNA: TGTGCCAGCAGAATTGGGACTAGCGAAACCGGGGAGCTGTTTTTT; clone size: .; V gene: TRBV2; J gene: TRBJ2-2; D gene: TRBD2
CDR3 protein: CASSESAPGNTIYF; CDR3 DNA: TGTGCCAGCAGTGAATCGGCTCCTGGAAACACCATATATTTT; clone size: .; V gene: TRBV2; J gene: TRBJ1-3; D gene: .
CDR3 protein: CASSATGSQGYGYTF; CDR3 DNA: TGTGCCAGCAGTGCGACAGGGTCTCAAGGCTATGGCTACACCTTC; clone size: .; V gene: TRBV6-5; J gene: TRBJ1-2; D gene: TRBD1
CDR3 protein: CATSHLPPLAGVSEQYF; CDR3 DNA: TGTGCCACCAGCCACCTACCCCCCCTAGCGGGTGTAAGCGAGCAGTACTTC; clone size: once; V gene: TRBV15; J gene: TRBJ2-7; D gene: TRBD2
CDR3 protein: CATSRDRGRSGNTIYF; CDR3 DNA: TGTGCCACCAGCAGAGATCGAGGCCGCTCTGGAAACACCATATATTTT; clone size: .; V gene: TRBV15; J gene: TRBJ1-3; D gene: .
CDR3 protein: CASSTPGLAGGYNEQFF; CDR3 DNA: TGTGCCAGTAGTACACCGGGACTAGCGGGGGGTTACAATGAGCAGTTCTTC; clone size: .; V gene: TRBV19; J gene: TRBJ2-1; D gene: TRBD2
CDR3 protein: CASSTRDGENIQYF; CDR3 DNA: TGTGCCAGCAGCACCCGGGACGGGGAAAACATTCAGTACTTC; clone size: .; V gene: TRBV11-2; J gene: TRBJ2-4; D gene: .
CDR3 protein: CAISEQLVNQPQHF; CDR3 DNA: TGTGCCATCAGTGAACAACTCGTTAATCAGCCCCAGCATTTT; clone size: .; V gene: TRBV10-3; J gene: TRBJ1-5; D gene: .
CDR3 protein: CASSLEVNTEAFF; CDR3 DNA: TGTGCCAGCAGTTTGGAGGTGAACACTGAAGCTTTCTTT; clone size: .; V gene: TRBV6-6; J gene: TRBJ1-1; D gene: .
CDR3 protein: CASSWTSGGYF; CDR3 DNA: TGTGCCAGCAGTTGGACTAGCGGGGGGTATTTT; clone size: few; V gene: TRBV6-1; J gene: TRBJ2-3; D gene: TRBD2
CDR3 protein: CASSSRPGDTQYF; CDR3 DNA: TGTGCCAGTAGTTCTCGACCAGGAGATACGCAGTATTTT; clone size: .; V gene: TRBV19; J gene: TRBJ2-3; D gene: .
CDR3 protein: CASSLTITSPEQFF; CDR3 DNA: TGTGCCAGCAGCTTAACCATAACTAGTCCCGAGCAGTTCTTC; clone size: .; V gene: TRBV7-8; J gene: TRBJ2-1; D gene: .
CDR3 protein: CASSTRDEKNLHF; CDR3 DNA: TGTGCCAGCAGCACCAGGGACGAGAAGAACCTCCACTTT; clone size: .; V gene: TRBV7-9; J gene: TRBJ1-6; D gene: .